These 17 T cell receptor beta chains originate from one sample sequenced in a study of molecular identifiers for immune sequencing clone quantification. MiXCR, run by TCRdb on the PCR reads, gives a single entry per CDR3 protein. The table lists 460,000 or so distinct CDR3 sequences, about a quarter of them singletons. The sequenced sample consisted of naive CD8+ T cells from blood, with Jurkat cell RNA spiked in. The subset: FACS-sorted CD8+CD4-CCR7+CD45RA+ naive T cells. The receptors originated from a human donor in good health. Some libraries in this study had Jurkat cell RNA spiked in.

This clonotype turned up a few times. The chain carries TRBV20-1 and TRBJ2-7; unclear D gene. CDR3 size: 14 residues. Germline assignment: CDR1 DFQATT and CDR2 SNEGSKA (reference sequence). V lost 0 bases to trimming and J lost 1 base, with 10 bases between them. The CDR3 loop reads CSARDLGISYEQYF. CDR3 nucleotides: TGCAGTGCTAGAGATTTGGGGATTTCCTACGAGCAGTACTTC.

The chain recombines TRBV6-5 with TRBJ1-5; D is uncertain. CDR1 is MNHEY, CDR2 SVGAGI, per germline. V dropped 6 bases and J dropped 3 bases, with 15 bases sitting between them. The CDR3 runs 15 residues. CDR3 in DNA: TGTGCCAGCAGAAAGGCTGGGCAGTCCAATCAGCCCCAGCATTTT. Protein: CASRKAGQSNQPQHF.

Turning to this clonotype: It is likely a read error, because the conserved phenylalanine at the end of the CDR3 is missing. The limits of the CDR3 on the DNA are not certain, so only TCRdb's listed CDR3 is given. This chain's CDR3 is CASSFQGGYTEAFL. The chain joins TRBV28 to TRBJ1-1; the D call TRBD1 from the table was never checked on the DNA. A total of 14 residues make up the CDR3, ends included. Germline-derived CDR1 and CDR2 are MDHEN and SYDVKM.

This clonotype occurred many times. The chain uses TRBV6-6 and TRBJ2-3; a possible D gene is TRBD1 (6 bases). This CDR3 comprises 14 residues. Germline CDR1 reads MNHNY; CDR2 reads SVGAGI (reference sequence). Here the CDR3 reads CVHGPLGGMDTQYF. CDR3 DNA sequence: TGTGTTCATGGGCCCCTTGGGGGCATGGATACGCAGTATTTT.

CDR3 loop: CASSRTVSYEQYF. DNA for the CDR3: TGTGCCAGCAGCAGGACAGTCTCCTACGAGCAGTACTTC. The genes are TRBV27 and TRBJ2-7; possibly TRBD1 for D (6 bases). Germline CDR1 and CDR2: MNHEY and SMNVEV (reference sequence). V lost 6 bases to trimming and J lost 0 bases, with 9 bases between them. The CDR3 runs 13 residues.

This clonotype was counted ten times or more. The CDR3 sequence: CASSSSPGLHYEQYF. CDR3 nucleotide sequence: TGTGCCAGCAGTTCCAGCCCGGGACTGCACTACGAGCAGTACTTC. V is TRBV27 and J is TRBJ2-7, with D possibly being TRBD2 (6 bases). The CDR3 contains 15 residues. Trimming left V 4 bases short and J 3 bases short, with 16 bases between. Per the germline V gene, CDR1 is MNHEY and CDR2 is SMNVEV (reference sequence).

This clonotype has a count of ten or more. The V and J genes are TRBV29-1 and TRBJ2-3; D not resolved. There are 13 residues in the CDR3. Between the trimmed V and J ends, which lost 4 bases and 3 bases, there was a span of 11 bases. Germline V gene lookup returns CDR1 SQVTM and CDR2 ANQGSEA. The chain's CDR3 is CSVVSDNTDTQYF. Written as DNA, the CDR3 is TGCAGCGTTGTGAGCGACAATACAGATACGCAGTATTTT.

This clonotype was recorded a few times. The chain is built from TRBV11-2 and TRBJ2-3; D not resolved. V shed 1 base and J shed 2 bases, with 10 bases lying between them. The V gene's germline CDR1 is SGHAT and CDR2 FQNNGV. The CDR3 is 15 residues long. The CDR3 DNA follows: TGTGCCAGCAGCTTAGTTTGGAGCGACACAGATACGCAGTATTTT. Translation gives CASSLVWSDTDTQYF.

This clonotype was seen a single time. This rearrangement joins TRBV24-1 to TRBJ2-3; D is unresolved. There are 11 residues in the CDR3. Germline CDR1 reads KGHDR; CDR2 reads SFDVKD. V was cut by 7 bases and J by 5 bases, with 6 bases left in between. CDR3 loop: CATREQDTQYF. The CDR3 DNA sequence: TGTGCCACCAGGGAGCAAGATACGCAGTATTTT.

This rearrangement joins TRBV10-2 to TRBJ2-7; D ambiguous. The CDR3 length is 12 residues. V lost 4 bases to trimming and J lost 4 bases, with 8 bases between them. In germline, CDR1 is WSHSY, CDR2 SAAADI. The CDR3 nucleotides are TGCGCCAGCAGTGTGGGGATTTACGAGCAGTACTTC. It specifies CASSVGIYEQYF.

This clonotype came up a few times. The J gene is TRBJ2-1, the V gene TRBV19; the D is unclear. Germline loops: CDR1 LNHDA, CDR2 SQIVND (reference sequence). This CDR3 comprises 14 residues. V dropped 3 bases and J dropped 2 bases, with 8 bases sitting between them. CDR3 DNA sequence: TGTGCCAGTAGTATCAGGTCAGCCTACAATGAGCAGTTCTTC. Protein product: CASSIRSAYNEQFF.

This clonotype appeared many times. The chain recombines TRBV7-6 with TRBJ2-3, with 10 bases lining up with TRBD2. CDR3 length equals 15 residues. CDR1 and CDR2 (germline): SGHVS, FNYEAQ. Germline trimming cut 3 bases from V and 6 bases from J; bases unmatched to any gene: 6. The CDR3 sequence is CASSFGAGGADTQYF. CDR3 bases: TGTGCCAGCAGCTTCGGAGCGGGAGGGGCTGATACGCAGTATTTT.

This clonotype was observed many times. The chain links TRBV19 to TRBJ2-7, with D perhaps matching TRBD2 (5 bases). CDR1 and CDR2 (germline): LNHDA, SQIVND (reference sequence). This CDR3 is 15 amino acids long. V lost 4 bases and J lost 2, with 15 bases in between. The CDR3 nucleotides are TGTGCCAGTAGTACCCCAACGGGGATACCCTACGAGCAGTACTTC. Protein product: CASSTPTGIPYEQYF.

Remarks on this clonotype: Likely a read error: the CDR3 ends without its conserved phenylalanine or tryptophan. This chain connects TRBV30 to TRBJ2-7; TRBD2 matches 8 bases. Germline trimming cut 3 bases from V and 5 bases from J; bases unmatched to any gene: 12. CDR3 length: 15 amino acids. The germline V gene has CDR1 GTSNPN and CDR2 SVGIG (reference sequence). CDR3 sequence: CAWSRQREFLHEQYS. DNA for the CDR3: TGTGCCTGGAGCAGACAGCGGGAGTTCTTACACGAGCAGTACTCC.

This clonotype was picked up many times. The chain carries TRBV7-2 and TRBJ2-7, with no clear D. This CDR3 spans 14 amino acids. Germline values: CDR1 SGHTA, CDR2 FQGNSA. V lost 5 bases, J lost 4 bases, and 15 bases lay in between. The CDR3 spells CASSVSSPAYEQYF. Here the CDR3 DNA reads TGTGCCAGCAGCGTTAGTTCTCCCGCGTACGAGCAGTACTTC.

This clonotype appeared many times. The chain couples TRBV9 to TRBJ2-6, with D possibly matching TRBD1 (6 bases). Germline-derived CDR1 and CDR2 are SGDLS and YYNGEE. Trimming took off 3 bases at V and 0 bases at J, with 13 bases between the two ends. This CDR3 is 17 amino acids long. CDR3 loop: CASSAPQGTSGANVLTF. The DNA of the CDR3 is TGTGCCAGCAGCGCCCCACAGGGCACCTCTGGGGCCAACGTCCTGACTTTC.

The J gene is TRBJ2-3, the V gene TRBV20-1, with 7 bases lining up with TRBD2. Germline CDR1 is DFQATT and CDR2 is SNEGSKA (reference sequence). The CDR3 has 12 amino acids. After removal of 7 bases from V and 9 bases from J, the junction contained 10 bases not matched to a gene. The CDR3 DNA is TGCAGTGTCCCGCTCGGACTAGGAACGCAGTATTTT. As protein: CSVPLGLGTQYF.